The 17 T cell receptor beta chains below come from one sample, sequenced in a study of blood T cell repertoires in COVID-19. Only in-frame clones appear in the TCRdb table, and some are missing; sequencing was by immunoSEQ multiplex PCR. Of around 130,000 clones in the sample, approximately 83% were seen once. The sequencing sample was made of peripheral blood. Receptor source: a human donor in a cohort sampled during active COVID-19.

The chain joins TRBV24-1 to TRBJ2-5; 8 bases align to TRBD1. Trimming took 5 bases from V and 5 from J; bases not matched to a gene: 9. The CDR3 consists of 15 residues. Germline CDR1 KGHDR, CDR2 SFDVKD. The CDR3 DNA reads as TGTGCCACCAGTGGCCCGTCAGGGGGCCGGGAGACCCAGTACTTC. This translates into CATSGPSGGRETQYF.

The chain employs TRBV7-3 and TRBJ1-6, with D hard to call. CDR3 length equals 14 residues. Germline V gene sequence: CDR1 SGHTA, CDR2 FQGTGA. V gave up 1 base and J gave up 7 bases, with 8 bases separating them. The DNA of the CDR3 is TGTGCCAGCAGCTTAAGGCGGAACAATTCACCCCTCCACTTT. Its protein product is CASSLRRNNSPLHF.

The rearrangement uses TRBV19 and TRBJ2-7; TRBD2 agrees at 11 bases. Germline V gene lookup returns CDR1 LNHDA and CDR2 SQIVND (reference sequence). The CDR3 has 15 amino acids. The junction had 6 bases not matched to a gene; V was cut back by 4 bases and J by 4 bases. The CDR3 is CASSRGTSGIYEQYF. The CDR3 bases are TGTGCCAGTAGTAGAGGGACTAGCGGAATTTACGAGCAGTACTTC.

This clone was seen only a few times. The genes are TRBV2 and TRBJ1-6; the match to TRBD1 covers 7 bases. The CDR3 is 14 residues long. With V trimmed by 3 bases and J by 10 bases, 6 bases remained unmatched. In germline, CDR1 is SNHLY, CDR2 FYNNEI. This CDR3 reads CASSETGIRSPLHF. The CDR3 DNA sequence: TGTGCCAGCAGTGAGACAGGGATTCGGTCACCCCTCCACTTT.

The rearrangement joins TRBV25-1 to TRBJ1-2; 8 nucleotides agree with TRBD1. This CDR3 has 14 amino acids. The ends lost 3 bases at V and 8 bases at J; junction bases unmatched: 8. The germline gives CDR1 MGHDK, CDR2 SYGVNS. CDR3 in amino acids: CASSEGQGAWGYTF. The CDR3 DNA follows: TGTGCCAGCAGTGAGGGCCAGGGGGCATGGGGCTACACCTTC.

The rearrangement uses TRBV9 and TRBJ2-1, with 8 nucleotides matching TRBD2. V was clipped by 0 bases and J by 4 bases; unmatched bases: 9. The CDR3 totals 17 residues. In germline, CDR1 is SGDLS, CDR2 YYNGEE. The DNA for the CDR3 is TGTGCCAGCAGCGTAGCTGGCGGGGGGCCCCAGTACAATGAGCAGTTCTTC. This sequence encodes CASSVAGGGPQYNEQFF.

This clone was counted only a few times. The chain couples TRBV5-4 to TRBJ1-2; 9 positions match TRBD1. The CDR3 loop spans 15 amino acids. The V segment lost 4 bases and the J segment 5 bases; nucleotides outside the gene matches: 9. The germline V gene has CDR1 SGHNT and CDR2 YYREEE (reference sequence). The CDR3 is CASSGDRVERYGYTF. CDR3 bases: TGTGCCAGCAGCGGGGACAGGGTAGAGAGGTATGGCTACACCTTC.

The V call is TRBV5-1, the J call TRBJ2-5; 10 bases line up with TRBD1. V lost 0 bases, J lost 5 bases, and 4 bases stayed unmatched. Germline V gives CDR1 SGHRS, CDR2 YFSETQ. CDR3 size: 15 residues. The CDR3 nucleotides read TGCGCCAGCAGCTTGGGACAGGGGGCGTTGGAGACCCAGTACTTC. Translated, it gives CASSLGQGALETQYF.

The chain uses TRBV19 and TRBJ1-1, with 8 bases aligning to TRBD1. CDR1 and CDR2 from the germline V gene are LNHDA and SQIVND (reference sequence). This CDR3 contains 13 residues. The J segment lost 5 bases and the V segment lost 5 bases, leaving 4 bases of the junction unmatched. The CDR3 nucleotides are TGTGCCAGTAGTGACAGGGGTTTTACTGAAGCTTTCTTT. This codes for CASSDRGFTEAFF.

Comments on this clone: The same CDR3 also results from other DNA sequences found in this sample. The chain links TRBV3-1 (or the pseudogene TRBV3-2) to TRBJ2-2; D might be TRBD1 (6 bases). Trimming took 3 bases from V and 1 from J, leaving 9 bases between them. Germline CDR1 reads LGHDT; CDR2 reads YNNKEL (reference sequence). The CDR3 has 15 residues. In DNA, the CDR3 is TGTGCCAGCAGCCAGACAGGCCTGAACACCGGGGAGCTGTTTTTT. It specifies CASSQTGLNTGELFF.

The CDR3: CASSLETGSSSGNTIYF. In DNA, the CDR3 is TGTGCCAGCAGCTTAGAGACAGGATCAAGCTCTGGAAACACCATATATTTT. The gene calls are TRBV7-9 and TRBJ1-3, with D possibly being TRBD1 (6 bases). CDR1 is SEHNR, CDR2 FQNEAQ, per germline (reference sequence). V was cut by 1 base and J by 0 bases, with 13 bases left in between. The CDR3 loop spans 17 amino acids.

The rearrangement uses TRBV19 and TRBJ2-1; 11 bases agree with TRBD1. J was trimmed by 4 bases and V by 7 bases; bases with no gene match: 9. Germline V gene sequence: CDR1 LNHDA, CDR2 SQIVND (reference sequence). The CDR3 sequence is 16 residues long. For the CDR3, the DNA is TGTGCCAGTACCCCAGGGGACAGGGGGGGATACAATGAGCAGTTCTTC. Amino acids: CASTPGDRGGYNEQFF. Complete variable domain (other parts from reference TRBV19 and TRBJ2-1): DGGITQSPKYLFRKEGQNVTLSCEQNLNHDAMYWYRQDPGQGLRLIYYSQIVNDFQKGDIAEGYSVSREKKESFPLTVTSAQKNPTAFYLCASTPGDRGGYNEQFFGPGTRLTVL.

The gene calls are TRBV4-1 and TRBJ2-1; D might be TRBD1 (6 bases). The germline V gene encodes CDR1 MGHRA and CDR2 YSYEKL. V was clipped by 3 bases and J by 4 bases, with 13 bases between them. There are 15 residues in the CDR3. CDR3 protein: CASSHRRTAYNEQFF. DNA of the CDR3: TGCGCCAGCAGCCACCGCCGGACAGCATACAATGAGCAGTTCTTC.

This rearrangement joins TRBV24-1 to TRBJ2-1; D may be TRBD1 (5 bases). V lost 7 bases and J lost 8, with 11 bases in between. CDR1 and CDR2 from the germline V gene are KGHDR and SFDVKD. The CDR3 loop spans 12 amino acids. CDR3 bases: TGTGCCACCAGGGACATCTCCGATGAGCAGTTCTTC. This encodes CATRDISDEQFF.

The chain has TRBV21-1 and TRBJ1-2. TRBV21-1 is an annotated pseudogene. This CDR3 is built from 14 residues. The CDR3 sequence is CASSTWTGSGDYTF. In nucleotides, the CDR3 is TGTGCCAGCAGCACCTGGACCGGGTCGGGGGACTACACCTTC.

The V call is TRBV4-1, the J call TRBJ2-2, with D possibly matching TRBD2 (5 bases). This CDR3 is 18 amino acids long. CDR1 and CDR2 from the germline V gene are MGHRA and YSYEKL. Trimming shortened V by 2 bases and J by 0 bases, and 16 bases separated the two germline ends. This CDR3 is CASSQYPPVRANTGELFF. The CDR3 DNA follows: TGCGCCAGCAGCCAATACCCCCCGGTGCGGGCGAACACCGGGGAGCTGTTTTTT.

The chain is built from TRBV11-2 and TRBJ2-1; D perhaps matches TRBD2 (6 bases). The CDR3 covers 15 residues. V lost 1 base, J lost 1 base, and 8 bases lay in between. From germline, CDR1 is SGHAT and CDR2 FQNNGV. The CDR3 DNA reads as TGTGCCAGCAGCTTAGGACTAGGATCCTACAATGAGCAGTTCTTC. Its translation is CASSLGLGSYNEQFF.